Listed below are T cell receptor beta chains from one sample, sequenced in a study of cytomegalovirus exposure and HLA in healthy donors. Data came from immunoSEQ multiplex PCR; TCRdb stores just in-frame clones and leaves some out. The sample consists of roughly 120,000 clones, 76% of them appearing once. The sample taken for sequencing was PBMCs. These receptors were collected from a man aged 50 to 60 in good health and CMV-seronegative. Both conserved end residues are part of each CDR3. D genes are given only for firm matches. The size entry is marked missing in some rows and otherwise reads once, few, many or a size class.

J,V,size,D,DNA,CDR3
TRBJ1-2,TRBV25-1,.,TRBD1,TGTGCCAGCAGTGTGGAACAGGGGACTGGGGGCTACACCTTC,CASSVEQGTGGYTF
TRBJ1-4,TRBV5-1,.,.,TGCGCCAGCAGCCCAGACAGGACTAATGAAAAACTGTTTTTT,CASSPDRTNEKLFF
TRBJ2-3,TRBV10-3,.,.,TGTGCCATCAGTGAGTCCGGGAGCACAGATACGCAGTATTTT,CAISESGSTDTQYF
TRBJ2-1,TRBV4-2,.,TRBD1,TGTGCCAGCAGCCCCCAATTTCGCAGGGGGTCCTACAATGAGCAGTTCTTC,CASSPQFRRGSYNEQFF
TRBJ1-3,TRBV4-3,.,.,TGCGCCAGCAGCCAAGACCAGAGAGGCGGGGGCACTGGAAACACCATATATTTT,CASSQDQRGGGTGNTIYF
TRBJ1-5,TRBV2,once,.,TGTGCCAGCAGTGTACAGGAGGGCCAGCCCCAGCATTTT,CASSVQEGQPQHF
TRBJ1-1,TRBV29-1,.,TRBD1,TGCAGCGCCAGAGGGACAGGGGAGAACACTGAAGCTTTCTTT,CSARGTGENTEAFF
TRBJ1-2,TRBV6-6,.,.,TGTGCCAGCAGTTACGGTGATCCCGGGGCGGGGGGCTACACCTTC,CASSYGDPGAGGYTF
TRBJ2-7,TRBV5-1,.,TRBD1,TGCGCCAGCAGCTTGGAGGGACAGGGGGGAATCCACGAGCAGTACTTC,CASSLEGQGGIHEQYF
TRBJ2-1,TRBV7-6,.,TRBD2,TGTGCCAGCATGGGACTAGCGGGGTACAATGAGCAGTTCTTC,CASMGLAGYNEQFF
TRBJ1-6,TRBV5-1,.,.,TGCGCCAGCAGCTTGGACGGGACAAAGGATTCACCCCTCCACTTT,CASSLDGTKDSPLHF
TRBJ2-3,TRBV4-1,.,.,TGCGCCAGCAGCCATGTATCGCGGGGAAGCACAGATACGCAGTATTTT,CASSHVSRGSTDTQYF
TRBJ2-1,TRBV5-1,.,.,TGCGCCAGCGGCCCCTGGACGGACACCTACAATGAGCAGTTCTTC,CASGPWTDTYNEQFF
TRBJ2-7,TRBV4-2,.,.,TGTGCCAGCAGCCGGCAGGAGAGGGATTTGATCGACGAGCAGTACTTC,CASSRQERDLIDEQYF
TRBJ2-3,TRBV28,few,.,TGTGCCAGCAGCCAAGAGCAAGATACGCAGTATTTT,CASSQEQDTQYF
TRBJ2-2,TRBV19,once,TRBD1,TGTGCCAGTAGTATAGACCAGACAGGGGCCGGGGAGCTGTTTTTT,CASSIDQTGAGELFF
TRBJ1-1,TRBV7-2,once,.,TGTGCCAGCAATAACATGAACACTGAAGCTTTCTTT,CASNNMNTEAFF
TRBJ2-2,TRBV5-6,.,.,TGTGCCAGCAGCTTTGGGGCAGGGTCGGTGGAGCTGTTTTTT,CASSFGAGSVELFF
TRBJ1-1,TRBV18,.,.,TGTGCCAGCTCACTACAGGGACCTTCCACTGAAGCTTTCTTT,CASSLQGPSTEAFF
TRBJ1-5,TRBV7-2,.,.,TGTGCCAGCAGCTTAGCCCAGGACACTCAGCCCCAGCATTTT,CASSLAQDTQPQHF
TRBJ1-1,TRBV14,.,TRBD1,TGTGCCAGCAGCCAGCGACAGGGCCCCGGAGGTGAAGCTTTCTTT,CASSQRQGPGGEAFF
TRBJ2-7,TRBV7-2,.,.,TGTGCCAGCAGCTTTCAGGGAACCCACGAGCAGTACTTC,CASSFQGTHEQYF
TRBJ2-2,TRBV15,.,.,TGTGCCACCAGCAGAGCCGTCGGGGAGCTGTTTTTT,CATSRAVGELFF
TRBJ1-5,TRBV18,few,.,TGTGCCAGCTCACTCCTACCGTCGACAGAGTCCCAGCATTTT,CASSLLPSTESQHF
TRBJ2-5,TRBV5-1,few,TRBD1,TGCGCCAGCAGCTCTCGGACAGGGGAAGAGACCCAGTACTTC,CASSSRTGEETQYF
TRBJ2-1,TRBV30,once,.,TGTACCTGGAGTGTATCCAGATACAATGAGCAGTTCTTC,CTWSVSRYNEQFF
TRBJ1-2,TRBV11-1,.,.,TGTGCCAGCAGCTTAGGCCCAGGGACTGCATATGGCTACACCTTC,CASSLGPGTAYGYTF
TRBJ1-5,TRBV4-1,.,.,TGCGCCAGCAGCCAAGATCGGGGGAACCAGCCCCAGCATTTT,CASSQDRGNQPQHF
TRBJ2-1,TRBV5-1,.,.,TGCGCCAGCAGCTCCGACGGGGACACGGGGAATGAGCAGTTCTTC,CASSSDGDTGNEQFF
TRBJ2-5,TRBV7-2,.,TRBD1,TGTGCCAGCAGCTTATTCTCAGGGGGCGGGGAGACCCAGTACTTC,CASSLFSGGGETQYF
TRBJ2-2,TRBV18,.,TRBD1,TGTGCCAGCTCACCCGGGACAGGGGGCACCGGGGAGCTGTTTTTT,CASSPGTGGTGELFF
TRBJ1-2,TRBV28,.,TRBD1,TGTGCCAGCAGTTTCCGGGACAGGGGATTTCGGGGCTACACCTTC,CASSFRDRGFRGYTF
TRBJ1-2,TRBV7-2,.,TRBD1,TGTGCCAGCAGCGCTGGACAGGGAACTGGTGGCTACACCTTC,CASSAGQGTGGYTF
TRBJ1-2,TRBV5-6,.,TRBD1,TGTGCCAGCAGCTTCGGAACAGGGGGTAACTATGGCTACACCTTC,CASSFGTGGNYGYTF
TRBJ2-2,TRBV7-9,.,.,TGTGCCAGCAGCTACCAAACAGTTACGACCGGGGAGCTGTTTTTT,CASSYQTVTTGELFF
TRBJ1-5,TRBV19,.,TRBD1,TGTGCCAGTAGTCCGCGAACAGGGGGTAGCAATCAGCCCCAGCATTTT,CASSPRTGGSNQPQHF
TRBJ2-3,TRBV28,.,TRBD1,TGTGCCAGCAGAACCGGGACAGGGCTGACAGATACGCAGTATTTT,CASRTGTGLTDTQYF
TRBJ2-4,TRBV4-1,.,.,TGCGCCAGCAGCCAGGTACTAGCCAAAAACATTCAGTACTTC,CASSQVLAKNIQYF
TRBJ2-7,TRBV25-1,.,.,TGTGCCAGCAGTGGGTTAGGAGAACCCGCCTACGAGCAGTACTTC,CASSGLGEPAYEQYF
TRBJ2-7,TRBV7-2,.,.,TGTGCCAGCAGCTTCACTTCGGGACATTCCTACGAGCAGTACTTC,CASSFTSGHSYEQYF
TRBJ1-2,TRBV5-1,once,.,TGCGCCAGCAGCTTGGATCCACGGCAGGGAGGCTACACCTTC,CASSLDPRQGGYTF
TRBJ1-1,TRBV28,.,.,TGTGCCAGCGGTACAGGGTACGACACTGAAGCTTTCTTT,CASGTGYDTEAFF
TRBJ1-1,TRBV6-5,.,.,TGTGCCAGCAGCGGCGGAAAAAGTTTGAGTGGGGCTTTCTTT,CASSGGKSLSGAFF
TRBJ2-1,TRBV11-1,.,.,TGTGCCAGCAGCTCACTCGGGAATGAGCAGTTCTTC,CASSSLGNEQFF
TRBJ1-6,TRBV11-2,.,TRBD1,TGTGCCAGCAGCACCCGGGACAGCCTCCACTTT,CASSTRDSLHF
TRBJ2-5,TRBV7-2,.,TRBD2,TGTGCCAGCAGCCCATCCCGGGAGGCTCAGTACTTC,CASSPSREAQYF
TRBJ2-3,TRBV27,few,.,TGTGCCAGCAGTTTATCGAGGACAGATACGCAGTATTTT,CASSLSRTDTQYF
TRBJ2-5,TRBV7-6,.,TRBD2,TGTGCCACCAGAGGACTAGCGGGGGGCATAAAGACCCAGTACTTC,CATRGLAGGIKTQYF
TRBJ1-6,TRBV6-5,.,.,TGTGCCAGCAGTTACCAGGTCCCGTCCGCTTATTCACCCCTCCACTTT,CASSYQVPSAYSPLHF
TRBJ1-1,TRBV6-6,.,.,TGTGCCAGCAGTGAGAGGACAGAATACACTGAAGCTTTCTTT,CASSERTEYTEAFF
TRBJ1-3,TRBV6-5,.,TRBD1,TGTGCCAGCAGTTACGGGGACAGCTCTGGAAACACCATATATTTT,CASSYGDSSGNTIYF
TRBJ2-1,TRBV11-2,.,TRBD2,TGTGCCAGCAGCTTATATAGGACTAGCGGGGGGGCCTTTGAGCAGTTCTTC,CASSLYRTSGGAFEQFF
TRBJ1-3,TRBV15,.,.,TGTGCCACCAGCAAACGGGACTCTGGAAACACCATATATTTT,CATSKRDSGNTIYF
TRBJ1-5,TRBV6-5,.,.,TGTGCCAGCACCTCCGGGGGGTCTCAGCCCCAGCATTTT,CASTSGGSQPQHF
TRBJ1-4,TRBV28,.,TRBD1,TGTGCCAGCGGATTCGGGGGACAGGGTAATGAAAAACTGTTTTTT,CASGFGGQGNEKLFF
TRBJ2-5,TRBV11-3,.,TRBD2,TGTGCCAGCAGCTTAAGCGGGGGGGATGAGACCCAGTACTTC,CASSLSGGDETQYF
TRBJ2-3,TRBV28,.,.,TGTGCCAGCAGTTTTCTCCTTGGCACAGATACGCAGTATTTT,CASSFLLGTDTQYF